This TCR beta chain was recovered during a study of blood T cell repertoires in COVID-19. Background on the study: Sites across the United States, Italy and Spain contributed samples from acute and convalescent COVID-19. Nucleic acid was either cDNA or gDNA, and it came from T cells, B-cell-depleted T cells, or PBMCs.

The CDR3 consists of 14 residues. Germline V lookup: CDR1 SNHLY, CDR2 FYNNEI. V lost 6 bases and J lost 6; bases outside the gene matches: 10. Original data processing: Reference gene primer amplification yielded estimated nucleated cell counts. Using immunoSEQ multiplex PCR, the repertoire was profiled, and TCRdb retains in-frame clones only, with some absent. The V and J calls and clone size were taken over from that table, and D and trimming were inferred from the DNA. The top ten clones hold 10% to 15% of a sample with tens of thousands of clones, 75% to 90% of them seen once. Material: peripheral blood. The chain links TRBV2 to TRBJ1-2, with 7 bases fitting TRBD1. The clonotype was recovered from a human donor in a cohort sampled during active COVID-19. CDR3 DNA: TGTGCCAGCAGGAAGGGGGCAAATATAGATGGCTACACCTTC. This codes for CASRKGANIDGYTF.